These 25 T cell receptor beta chains were all obtained from the same sample, sequenced in a study of blood T cell repertoires in COVID-19 (dated by TCRdb to the early 2020s). Library preparation employed the immunoSEQ multiplex PCR assay. As stored in TCRdb, this immuneACCESS dataset retains in-frame rearrangements with V and J assigned. A fraction of the clones does not appear; measured against another copy, unresolved V genes explain less than half of the discrepancy, and the remainder lacks a known reason. For this sample there are under 200,000 clones; over 70% appear just once. Of the sample, 10% to 15% falls within the top ten clones. The source material was PBMCs or T cells enriched from blood (not recorded which). The receptors shown here come from a woman in her sixties or seventies who had recovered from COVID-19.

The genes are TRBV18 and TRBJ1-5, with 10 positions matching TRBD1. Trimming cost V 5 bases and J 5 bases; bases outside gene matches: 6. This CDR3 is built from 15 residues. CDR1 and CDR2 from the germline V gene are KGHSH and LQKENI. The CDR3 reads CASSSGQGLYQPQHF. CDR3 DNA sequence: TGTGCCAGCTCATCGGGACAGGGGCTCTATCAGCCCCAGCATTTT.

This sequence joins TRBV12-5 and TRBJ1-5; a possible D gene is TRBD1 (5 bases). Germline values: CDR1 LGHNT, CDR2 FRNRAP. The V end was cut by 8 bases, the J end by 3 bases, with 11 bases between. CDR3 length: 13 residues. In DNA, the CDR3 is TGTGCTAGTATGGGGCTTTACAATCAGCCCCAGCATTTT. Protein product: CASMGLYNQPQHF.

V usage is TRBV3-1 (or the pseudogene TRBV3-2) and J usage is TRBJ2-5; TRBD2 might be the D (5 bases). The CDR3 is 16 residues long. Germline assignment: CDR1 LGHDT and CDR2 YNNKEL (reference sequence). The V gene lost 5 bases and the J gene lost 5 bases, with 21 bases spanning the gap. CDR3 DNA: TGTGCCAGCAGCTACAACCCCGGGATCCTAGGGGAGACCCAGTACTTC. This codes for CASSYNPGILGETQYF.

The V gene is TRBV6-5, the J gene TRBJ2-7, with TRBD1 matching over 9 bases. J gave up 1 base and V 4 bases, and 2 bases lay outside the gene matches. Per the germline V gene, CDR1 is MNHEY and CDR2 is SVGAGI. The CDR3 has 14 residues. The CDR3 region is CASSSGQGSYEQYF. CDR3 nucleotide sequence: TGTGCCAGCAGTTCCGGACAGGGGTCCTACGAGCAGTACTTC.

V gene TRBV3-1 (or the pseudogene TRBV3-2) combines with J gene TRBJ2-3; 7 nucleotides match TRBD1. The germline CDR1 and CDR2 sequences are LGHDT and YNNKEL (reference sequence). The CDR3 runs to 15 residues. The V gene end was trimmed by 4 bases and the J gene end by 2 bases; junction bases not matched to a gene: 6. The CDR3 is CASSPKGQTTDTQYF. DNA for the CDR3: TGTGCCAGCAGCCCGAAGGGACAGACCACAGATACGCAGTATTTT.

This sequence joins TRBV18 and TRBJ1-2; D possibly corresponds to TRBD1 (6 bases). The CDR3 has 15 amino acids. The V end was cut by 3 bases, the J end by 5 bases, with 16 bases between. Germline V lookup: CDR1 KGHSH, CDR2 LQKENI. The CDR3 region has the DNA TGTGCCAGCTCACCCTCAGGGGACGCAAGATATGGCTACACCTTC. Amino acid sequence: CASSPSGDARYGYTF.

The CDR3 nucleotides read TGTGCCAGCAGCCACTGGAACTCGGGGAACACTGAAGCTTTCTTT. Translated, it gives CASSHWNSGNTEAFF. The J gene is TRBJ1-1, the V gene TRBV3-1 (or the pseudogene TRBV3-2); D unresolved. Germline values: CDR1 LGHDT, CDR2 YNNKEL (reference sequence). The CDR3 is made up of 15 amino acids. The V end lost 3 bases, the J end lost 1 base, and 12 bases lay between the germline ends.

This clone was picked up a small number of times. This chain connects TRBV9 to TRBJ1-2; no firm D call. The V end lost 4 bases, the J end lost 6 bases, and 7 bases lay between the germline ends. This CDR3 has 11 residues. Germline V gene sequence: CDR1 SGDLS, CDR2 YYNGEE. The CDR3 DNA reads as TGTGCCAGCAGCCCACTCAATGGCTACACCTTC. Translation: CASSPLNGYTF.

This chain connects TRBV5-1 to TRBJ2-7, with 8 bases matching TRBD1. The germline gives CDR1 SGHRS, CDR2 YFSETQ. With 4 bases clipped from V and 6 bases from J, the junction kept 9 bases outside the gene matches. The CDR3 runs 14 residues. CDR3 sequence: CASSLQDRVREQYF. CDR3 DNA sequence: TGCGCCAGCAGCCTCCAGGACAGGGTCCGCGAGCAGTACTTC. The variable domain in full, with the rest retrieved from reference TRBV5-1 and TRBJ2-7, is KAGVTQTPRYLIKTRGQQVTLSCSPISGHRSVSWYQQTPGQGLQFLFEYFSETQRNKGNFPGRFSGRQFSNSRSEMNVSTLELGDSALYLCASSLQDRVREQYFGPGTRLTVT.

The chain employs TRBV19 and TRBJ2-3; D might be TRBD2 (5 bases). Germline CDR1 LNHDA, CDR2 SQIVND (reference sequence). With 7 bases removed from V and 8 bases from J, the gap between germline ends came to 10 bases. The CDR3 is made up of 11 amino acids. The CDR3 DNA reads TGTGCCAGTATAAAAGGAGGTACGCAGTATTTT. It yields the protein CASIKGGTQYF.

The V call is TRBV28, the J call TRBJ2-2, with 10 bases fitting TRBD1. The CDR3 length is 16 residues. Germline CDR1 is MDHEN and CDR2 is SYDVKM. J was trimmed by 4 bases and V by 3 bases; bases with no gene match: 5. CDR3 amino acids: CASSFLGTGVTGELFF. Here the CDR3 DNA reads TGTGCCAGCAGTTTTCTCGGGACAGGGGTCACCGGGGAGCTGTTTTTT.

The V call is TRBV2, the J call TRBJ1-5; a weak D match, TRBD1 (6 bases). The CDR3 runs 14 residues. Trimming removed 6 bases at V and 4 bases at J, with 13 bases between. Germline CDR1 and CDR2: SNHLY and FYNNEI. DNA of the CDR3: TGTGCCAGCAGGTGGGAACAGGGAAATCAGCCCCAGCATTTT. Translating it yields CASRWEQGNQPQHF.

The chain links TRBV5-1 to TRBJ2-3, with D unclear. This CDR3 is 14 amino acids long. Trimming cost V 2 bases and J 4 bases, with 11 bases left between them. Germline loops: CDR1 SGHRS, CDR2 YFSETQ. The DNA for the CDR3 is TGCGCCAGCAGCTTTCGGCAGGCCCCAGATACGCAGTATTTT. Its protein product is CASSFRQAPDTQYF.

The chain uses TRBV6-2 or TRBV6-3 and TRBJ1-3; a weak D match, TRBD1 (6 bases). Germline-derived CDR1 and CDR2 are MNHEY and SVGEGT. Trimming shortened V by 4 bases and J by 1 base, and 8 bases separated the two germline ends. CDR3 length equals 14 residues. The CDR3 DNA follows: TGTGCCAGCAGTTCGGGGACATCTGGAAACACCATATATTTT. This sequence encodes CASSSGTSGNTIYF.

This chain uses TRBV24-1 with TRBJ2-3, with 9 bases lining up with TRBD2. The CDR3 is made up of 16 amino acids. V lost 4 bases to trimming and J lost 2 bases; unmatched junction nucleotides: 6. Germline CDR1 KGHDR, CDR2 SFDVKD. The CDR3 bases are TGTGCCACCAGTGAAAAAGCGGGAGGACTCACAGATACGCAGTATTTT. Translation gives CATSEKAGGLTDTQYF.

The rearrangement links TRBV12-3 or TRBV12-4 to TRBJ2-5, with a tentative D call TRBD1 (6 bases). V shed 5 bases and J shed 2 bases, with 9 bases lying between them. The CDR3 runs to 13 residues. The chain's CDR3 is CASSPTGQETQYF. As DNA, the CDR3 is TGTGCCAGCAGTCCTACAGGGCAAGAGACCCAGTACTTC.

J is TRBJ1-4 and V is TRBV7-6; no clear D. There are 17 residues in the CDR3. Trimming removed 3 bases at V and 1 base at J, with 15 bases between. Germline CDR1 is SGHVS and CDR2 is FNYEAQ. This CDR3 reads CASSFSDNPRTNEKLFF. In DNA, the CDR3 is TGTGCCAGCAGCTTCAGTGACAATCCCAGAACTAATGAAAAACTGTTTTTT.

V gene TRBV19 combines with J gene TRBJ1-2, with D tentatively TRBD1 (6 bases). Germline V gene sequence: CDR1 LNHDA, CDR2 SQIVND (reference sequence). The V and J ends lost 5 bases and 1 base respectively, with 11 bases between them. This CDR3 spans 14 amino acids. Here the CDR3 DNA reads TGTGCCAGTAGTCCACAGGGTTATAACTATGGCTACACCTTC. This sequence encodes CASSPQGYNYGYTF.

The chain has TRBV6-1 and TRBJ1-2, with no clear D. V was pared by 0 bases and J by 5 bases, with 7 bases between. Germline CDR1 reads MNHNS; CDR2 reads SASEGT. The CDR3 length is 13 residues. In DNA, the CDR3 is TGTGCCAGCAGTGAAGCGGGCGATTATGGCTACACCTTC. As protein: CASSEAGDYGYTF.

V gene TRBV27 combines with J gene TRBJ2-7; possible D gene TRBD1, 6 bases. This CDR3 region has 14 residues. V lost 3 bases and J 2 bases, leaving 11 bases between the germline ends. Germline V gene lookup returns CDR1 MNHEY and CDR2 SMNVEV (reference sequence). The CDR3 nucleotides read TGTGCCAGCAGTTTCTCGACAGGTCCCTACGAGCAGTACTTC. Amino acid sequence: CASSFSTGPYEQYF.

The genes are TRBV2 and TRBJ1-2; TRBD1 aligns across 9 bases. Germline CDR1 reads SNHLY; CDR2 reads FYNNEI. The CDR3 sequence is 13 residues long. V dropped 4 bases and J dropped 9; count of bases not matched to a gene: 6. CDR3 sequence reads: CASSGGQGISYTF. In nucleotides, the CDR3 is TGTGCCAGCAGTGGGGGACAGGGAATTAGCTACACCTTC.

The rearrangement joins TRBV3-1 (or the pseudogene TRBV3-2) to TRBJ1-5; no reliable D call. The CDR3 extends over 16 amino acids. Germline V CDR1 and CDR2: LGHDT, YNNKEL (reference sequence). The V end lost 4 bases, the J end lost 0 bases, and 13 bases lay between the germline ends. The CDR3 region is CASSPSWSNSNQPQHF. CDR3 DNA: TGTGCCAGCAGCCCCTCCTGGAGCAATAGCAATCAGCCCCAGCATTTT.

This chain links TRBV4-2 with TRBJ2-5; 10 nucleotides align to TRBD2. V shed 4 bases, J shed 6 bases, and the junction held 8 bases outside the gene matches. The CDR3 loop spans 15 amino acids. CDR1 LGHNA and CDR2 YNFKEQ come from the germline V gene. CDR3 in DNA: TGTGCCAGCAGCCGGGGACTAGCGAACGAAAAGACCCAGTACTTC. This translates into CASSRGLANEKTQYF.

The sample holds one count of this clone. CDR3 coding DNA: TGTGCCAGCATTGGGTTTAAAGGAGGCGAGCAGTACTTC. This sequence encodes CASIGFKGGEQYF. The rearrangement links TRBV28 to TRBJ2-7; tentatively, D is TRBD2 (5 bases). Germline CDR1 is MDHEN and CDR2 is SYDVKM. The CDR3 has 13 amino acids. Trimming shortened V by 7 bases and J by 6 bases, and 16 bases separated the two germline ends.

The rearrangement joins TRBV7-3 to TRBJ2-7; 8 bases agree with TRBD1. Germline V gene sequence: CDR1 SGHTA, CDR2 FQGTGA. The CDR3 spans 13 residues. J gave up 6 bases and V 2 bases, and 3 bases lay outside the gene matches. CDR3 sequence (DNA): TGTGCCAGCAGCTTAGGACAGGGACTCGAGCAGTACTTC. Protein sequence: CASSLGQGLEQYF.